This TCR beta chain is from a study of PD-L1 blockade in urothelial cancer. Study at large: Each participant's history included 0 to 3 prior chemotherapy regimens. The median T cell count in blood samples was more than 110,000.

CDR3 length: 14 amino acids. The V gene lost 5 bases and the J gene lost 1 base, with 15 bases spanning the gap. CDR1 and CDR2 from the germline V gene are GTSNPN and SVGIG (reference sequence). Patients' cancers were locally advanced or metastatic urothelial carcinomas. A total of 1 to 8 samples per patient were collected pretreatment and on-treatment. Clones were read by immunoSEQ multiplex PCR, and TCRdb kept only the in-frame ones, dropping some. The repertoire holds 45,000 to 60,000 clones, with about 80% as singletons. This specimen consisted of PBMCs, obtained around atezolizumab (anti-PD-L1) treatment. The TCR was taken from a man aged 35 to 55 with urothelial cancer. V is TRBV30 and J is TRBJ2-7; maybe TRBD1 (7 bases). CDR3 protein: CAWLRGDFSYEQYF. The CDR3 DNA sequence: TGTGCCTGGCTCAGGGGGGACTTTTCCTACGAGCAGTACTTC. Supplemented by reference TRBV30 and TRBJ2-7, the full variable domain reads SQTIHQWPATLVQPVGSPLSLECTVEGTSNPNLYWYRQAAGRGLQLLFYSVGIGQISSEVPQNLSASRPQDRQFILSSKKLLLSDSGFYLCAWLRGDFSYEQYFGPGTRLTVT.